A single sample gave rise to the 32 T cell receptor beta chains below, sequenced in a study of T cell responses to AZD1222 COVID-19 vaccine. Assay used: immunoSEQ multiplex PCR; TCRdb lists only in-frame clones, some missing. Of some 86,000 clones detected, around 80% appear once; the ten largest clones hold 20% to 25%. This specimen consisted of peripheral blood, obtained on day 0 of AZD1222 vaccination. These receptors came from an adult in good health.

This chain links TRBV12-3 or TRBV12-4 with TRBJ1-3; no reliable D call. V dropped 7 bases and J dropped 1 base, with 8 bases sitting between them. The CDR3 totals 13 residues. The CDR3 nucleotides are TGTGCCAGCAATAGGGAATCTGGAAACACCATATATTTT. Protein product: CASNRESGNTIYF.

The CDR3 DNA reads TGTGCCAGCAGCCAAAGATTGGGACAGGGAGGCGGGAACACTGAAGCTTTCTTT. It codes for CASSQRLGQGGGNTEAFF. The rearrangement links TRBV14 to TRBJ1-1; 9 bases map to TRBD1. The V gene end was trimmed by 2 bases and the J gene end by 1 base; junction bases not matched to a gene: 11. The germline gives CDR1 SGHDN, CDR2 FVKESK. The CDR3 runs to 18 residues.

The J gene is TRBJ2-1, the V gene TRBV10-3; D is tentatively TRBD1 or TRBD2 (6 bases each). The CDR3 consists of 15 residues. V was cut by 11 bases and J by 6 bases, with 23 bases left in between. Germline assignment: CDR1 ENHRY and CDR2 SYGVKD. The CDR3 sequence is CAARGPYRESNEQFF. CDR3 in DNA: TGTGCCGCCCGGGGGCCCTACAGGGAGAGCAATGAGCAGTTCTTC.

This chain joins TRBV30 and TRBJ2-7; possibly TRBD2 for D (5 bases). The CDR3 totals 13 residues. Germline CDR1 reads GTSNPN; CDR2 reads SVGIG (reference sequence). Trimming removed 4 bases from V and 2 bases from J, with 12 bases in between. This CDR3 is CAWNRGGTYEQYF. In nucleotides, the CDR3 is TGTGCCTGGAATCGGGGTGGGACCTACGAGCAGTACTTC.

This chain uses TRBV4-1 with TRBJ1-3; no firm D call. This CDR3 has 15 residues. In germline, CDR1 is MGHRA, CDR2 YSYEKL. Trimming removed 0 bases at V and 0 bases at J, with 6 bases between. CDR3 in DNA: TGCGCCAGCAGCCAAGATTCCACCTCTGGAAACACCATATATTTT. This encodes CASSQDSTSGNTIYF.

CDR3 protein: CASSPDGRRASYEQYF. For the CDR3, the DNA is TGCGCCAGCAGCCCTGACGGACGGCGAGCCTCCTACGAGCAGTACTTC. V gene TRBV4-1 combines with J gene TRBJ2-7; D remains unclear. Trimming pared 4 bases from V and 0 bases from J, leaving 16 bases between. This CDR3 has 16 amino acids. The V gene's germline CDR1 is MGHRA and CDR2 YSYEKL.

This clone was detected only a few times. The V gene is TRBV30, the J gene TRBJ1-2; no reliable D call. Germline CDR1 is GTSNPN and CDR2 is SVGIG (reference sequence). The CDR3 has 13 residues. V shed 0 bases and J shed 8 bases, with 13 bases lying between them. The CDR3 DNA follows: TGTGCCTGGAGTGTACCAATGGGCTCCGGCTACACCTTC. Amino acid sequence: CAWSVPMGSGYTF. Supplemented by reference TRBV30 and TRBJ1-2, the full variable domain reads SQTIHQWPATLVQPVGSPLSLECTVEGTSNPNLYWYRQAAGRGLQLLFYSVGIGQISSEVPQNLSASRPQDRQFILSSKKLLLSDSGFYLCAWSVPMGSGYTFGSGTRLTVV.

The chain recombines TRBV11-3 with TRBJ2-7, with TRBD2 matching 12 bases. Germline trimming cut 4 bases from V and 7 bases from J; bases unmatched to any gene: 5. This CDR3 is built from 14 residues. Germline loops: CDR1 SGHNT, CDR2 YENEEA. For the CDR3, the DNA is TGTGCCAGCAGCTCCGGACTAGCGGGAAAAGAGCAGTACTTC. As protein: CASSSGLAGKEQYF.

The chain has TRBV11-2 and TRBJ1-1; TRBD1 matches 10 bases. The CDR3 runs 14 residues. Germline CDR1 and CDR2: SGHAT and FQNNGV. J was trimmed by 5 bases and V by 4 bases; bases with no gene match: 4. CDR3 protein: CASSWGTGETEAFF. DNA for the CDR3: TGTGCCAGCAGCTGGGGGACAGGGGAGACTGAAGCTTTCTTT.

As concerns this clone: A junction boundary mismatches the germline segment, possibly from a read error. The chain links TRBV15 to TRBJ2-3, with 11 nucleotides matching TRBD1. CDR3 length: 15 amino acids. Germline loops: CDR1 LNHNV, CDR2 YYDKDF (reference sequence). CDR3 protein: CATREDRGPADTQYF. As DNA, the CDR3 is TGTGCCACCAGAGAGGACAGGGGGCCGGCAGACACGCAGTATTTT.

This clone was detected once. This sequence joins TRBV4-1 and TRBJ2-1; D not resolved. The germline gives CDR1 MGHRA, CDR2 YSYEKL. The CDR3 is made up of 12 amino acids. Trimming pared 2 bases from V and 11 bases from J, leaving 10 bases between. This chain's CDR3 is CASSQLTMKQFF. The CDR3, as DNA: TGCGCCAGCAGCCAACTAACAATGAAGCAGTTCTTC.

This chain connects TRBV29-1 to TRBJ2-5, with 9 nucleotides matching TRBD2. The germline V gene has CDR1 SQVTM and CDR2 ANQGSEA. The CDR3 extends over 13 amino acids. With 6 bases clipped from V and 5 bases from J, the junction kept 7 bases outside the gene matches. CDR3 nucleotides: TGCAGCGTGGGCCTAGCGGGGCGGGAGACCCAGTACTTC. Translating gives CSVGLAGRETQYF.

The rearrangement joins TRBV14 to TRBJ2-3; D not certain. V lost 1 base, J lost 0 bases, and 8 bases lay in between. The germline CDR1 and CDR2 sequences are SGHDN and FVKESK. This CDR3 has 15 amino acids. The CDR3 DNA follows: TGTGCCAGCAGCCAAGGTTCCCCAAGCACAGATACGCAGTATTTT. Protein sequence: CASSQGSPSTDTQYF. Using reference TRBV14 and TRBJ2-3 for the parts outside the CDR3, the full variable domain is EAGVTQFPSHSVIEKGQTVTLRCDPISGHDNLYWYRRVMGKEIKFLLHFVKESKQDESGMPNNRFLAERTGGTYSTLKVQPAELEDSGVYFCASSQGSPSTDTQYFGPGTRLTVL.

The chain carries TRBV6-5 and TRBJ2-1; D possibly uses TRBD1 or TRBD2 (5 bases each). Per the germline V gene, CDR1 is MNHEY and CDR2 is SVGAGI. This CDR3 spans 11 amino acids. V lost 11 bases, J lost 4 bases, and 9 bases lay in between. CDR3 region: CAGGSYNEQFF. CDR3 sequence (DNA): TGTGCCGGGGGAAGTTACAATGAGCAGTTCTTC.

This clone has just a few counts. The chain uses TRBV30 and TRBJ1-5; tentatively, D is TRBD1 (6 bases). Trimming shortened V by 6 bases and J by 0 bases, and 9 bases separated the two germline ends. Germline CDR1 reads GTSNPN; CDR2 reads SVGIG (reference sequence). This CDR3 has 13 amino acids. CDR3 in DNA: TGTGCCTGCCAGGGGTCTAGCAATCAGCCCCAGCATTTT. Encoded protein: CACQGSSNQPQHF. The full variable domain, in which reference TRBV30 and TRBJ1-5 provide the parts outside the CDR3, is SQTIHQWPATLVQPVGSPLSLECTVEGTSNPNLYWYRQAAGRGLQLLFYSVGIGQISSEVPQNLSASRPQDRQFILSSKKLLLSDSGFYLCACQGSSNQPQHFGDGTRLSIL.

The gene calls are TRBV6-6 and TRBJ2-3; 9 bases are shared with TRBD2. V lost 7 bases and J lost 0; bases outside the gene matches: 5. CDR1 is MNHNY, CDR2 SVGAGI, per germline (reference sequence). This CDR3 comprises 15 residues. This chain's CDR3 is CASTEAGGSTDTQYF. CDR3 nucleotides: TGTGCCAGCACGGAAGCGGGGGGCAGCACAGATACGCAGTATTTT.

V gene TRBV18 combines with J gene TRBJ1-5; D is uncertain. Germline values: CDR1 KGHSH, CDR2 LQKENI. The CDR3 consists of 16 residues. The germline V and J ends were trimmed by 3 bases and 5 bases, with 17 bases remaining between them. The CDR3: CASSPKGLSSDQPQHF. CDR3 coding DNA: TGTGCCAGCTCACCCAAGGGCCTCAGTTCTGATCAGCCCCAGCATTTT. Complete variable domain (other parts from reference TRBV18 and TRBJ1-5): NAGVMQNPRHLVRRRGQEARLRCSPMKGHSHVYWYRQLPEEGLKFMVYLQKENIIDESGMPKERFSAEFPKEGPSILRIQQVVRGDSAAYFCASSPKGLSSDQPQHFGDGTRLSIL.

This clone was observed a handful of times. The CDR3 DNA sequence: TGTGCCAGCAGCGGTGGGGTCGCTCAGCCCCAGCATTTT. It codes for CASSGGVAQPQHF. The V and J genes are TRBV12-3 or TRBV12-4 and TRBJ1-5, with D unresolved. Trimming took off 6 bases at V and 6 bases at J, with 12 bases between the two ends. The CDR3 contains 13 residues.

This clone was counted once. V gene TRBV3-1 (or the pseudogene TRBV3-2) combines with J gene TRBJ1-5; D remains unclear. The CDR3 totals 14 residues. V was shortened by 3 bases and J by 9 bases, with 15 bases between the two germline ends. Germline V gene lookup returns CDR1 LGHDT and CDR2 YNNKEL (reference sequence). CDR3 sequence (DNA): TGTGCCAGCAGCCAGGGTCCACCCGAGGGGCCCCAGCATTTT. Its protein product is CASSQGPPEGPQHF.

By share, this clone ranks as medium-sized. The rearrangement joins TRBV7-8 to TRBJ1-1; the D is unclear. CDR3 length equals 13 residues. CDR1 and CDR2 (germline): SGHVS, FQNEAQ. V lost 3 bases and J 4 bases, leaving 9 bases between the germline ends. CDR3 sequence (DNA): TGTGCCAGCAGCTTCGGTGAAAGCACTGAAGCTTTCTTT. Translated: CASSFGESTEAFF. Drawing the rest from reference TRBV7-8 and TRBJ1-1, the complete variable domain is GAGVSQSPRYKVAKRGQDVALRCDPISGHVSLFWYQQALGQGPEFLTYFQNEAQLDKSGLPSDRFFAERPEGSVSTLKIQRTQQEDSAVYLCASSFGESTEAFFGQGTRLTVV.

This clone was seen more than once but under ten times. The CDR3 sequence: CASASGNEQFF. Written as DNA, the CDR3 is TGTGCCAGCGCGAGTGGAAATGAGCAGTTCTTC. The chain recombines TRBV7-9 with TRBJ2-1; unclear D gene. Trimming took off 8 bases at V and 7 bases at J, with 9 bases between the two ends. This CDR3 has 11 residues. The germline CDR1 and CDR2 sequences are SEHNR and FQNEAQ (reference sequence).

In DNA form, the CDR3 reads TGTGCCAGCAGCTCTGGACAGAATAATTCACCCCTCCACTTT. It specifies CASSSGQNNSPLHF. This rearrangement joins TRBV5-6 to TRBJ1-6; a possible D gene is TRBD1 (6 bases). This CDR3 is built from 14 residues. Trimming removed 3 bases at V and 5 bases at J, with 9 bases between. The germline gives CDR1 SGHDT, CDR2 YYEEEE.

This clone was seen just once. The chain couples TRBV5-1 to TRBJ2-3; D remains unclear. V was trimmed by 3 bases and J by 3 bases, leaving 5 bases between them. CDR3 size: 12 residues. Germline loops: CDR1 SGHRS, CDR2 YFSETQ. CDR3 nucleotides: TGCGCCAGCAGCTCTCCAACAGATACGCAGTATTTT. Amino acid sequence: CASSSPTDTQYF.

The rearrangement joins TRBV18 to TRBJ1-1; D possibly corresponds to TRBD1 (5 bases). Germline V lookup: CDR1 KGHSH, CDR2 LQKENI. There are 18 residues in the CDR3. V dropped 2 bases and J dropped 3 bases, with 22 bases sitting between them. CDR3 region: CASSPRRGNQGTYTEAFF. The DNA of the CDR3 is TGTGCCAGCTCACCAAGAAGGGGTAATCAGGGAACTTACACTGAAGCTTTCTTT.

This chain uses TRBV2 with TRBJ1-5; possible D gene TRBD1, 5 bases. CDR1 is SNHLY and CDR2 is FYNNEI in the germline V gene. Deletions cut 3 bases from V and 6 bases from J, with 15 bases between. The CDR3 is made up of 15 amino acids. CDR3 in DNA: TGTGCCAGCAGTGAGGGTAGGAGGGGTGGTCAGCCCCAGCATTTT. Encoded protein: CASSEGRRGGQPQHF.

The rearrangement links TRBV25-1 to TRBJ1-3; 9 positions match TRBD1. V trimming: 6 bases; J trimming: 0 bases; junction bases outside the gene matches: 6. Germline-derived CDR1 and CDR2 are MGHDK and SYGVNS. This CDR3 spans 16 amino acids. For the CDR3, the DNA is TGTGCCAGCAGAGAACAGGGGGCCCGCTCTGGAAACACCATATATTTT. The encoded protein is CASREQGARSGNTIYF.

V usage is TRBV6-5 and J usage is TRBJ1-2; 7 bases align to TRBD1. The germline V gene encodes CDR1 MNHEY and CDR2 SVGAGI. The junction had 5 bases not matched to a gene; V was cut back by 6 bases and J by 4 bases. CDR3 length equals 13 residues. CDR3 in DNA: TGTGCCAGCAGCCCCCGGGACAGCTATGGCTACACCTTC. Translating it yields CASSPRDSYGYTF.

The rearrangement joins TRBV6-2 or TRBV6-3 to TRBJ1-5; D is unclear. V was shortened by 4 bases and J by 0 bases, with 7 bases between the two germline ends. The germline V gene has CDR1 MNHEY and CDR2 SVGEGT. The CDR3 totals 14 residues. The CDR3 DNA follows: TGTGCCAGCAGTTTACCTTATAGCAATCAGCCCCAGCATTTT. It translates to CASSLPYSNQPQHF.

This chain connects TRBV5-1 to TRBJ1-3; maybe TRBD1 (6 bases). Germline values: CDR1 SGHRS, CDR2 YFSETQ. The CDR3 consists of 16 residues. V gave up 4 bases and J gave up 0 bases, with 14 bases separating them. The CDR3 here is CASSQGTASSGNTIYF. The CDR3 nucleotides are TGCGCCAGCAGCCAGGGGACGGCCAGCTCTGGAAACACCATATATTTT.

The V and J genes are TRBV5-8 and TRBJ1-6; 7 bases map to TRBD1. The CDR3 runs 14 residues. The V gene end was trimmed by 2 bases and the J gene end by 7 bases; junction bases not matched to a gene: 3. Germline-derived CDR1 and CDR2 are SGHTS and YDEGEE. The DNA for the CDR3 is TGTGCCAGCAGCTTAACAGGGGTGAATTCACCCCTCCACTTT. It is translated as CASSLTGVNSPLHF.

The CDR3 spells CASSLGAAGQPQHF. CDR3 in DNA: TGTGCCAGCAGCCTGGGGGCAGCCGGTCAGCCCCAGCATTTT. V gene TRBV3-1 (or the pseudogene TRBV3-2) combines with J gene TRBJ1-5, with D possibly matching TRBD1 (6 bases). Between the trimmed V and J ends, which lost 4 bases and 6 bases, there was a span of 13 bases. Germline V gene sequence: CDR1 LGHDT, CDR2 YNNKEL (reference sequence). The CDR3 consists of 14 residues.

The genes are TRBV3-1 (or the pseudogene TRBV3-2) and TRBJ2-3; the D call may be TRBD1 or TRBD2 (5 bases each). CDR1 and CDR2 (germline): LGHDT, YNNKEL (reference sequence). CDR3 length: 19 residues. V was clipped by 1 base and J by 1 base, with 21 bases between them. The CDR3 DNA reads as TGTGCCAGCAGCCAAGGGGGGAGAGGGCTGCGAGTGGGCACAGATACGCAGTATTTT. It encodes CASSQGGRGLRVGTDTQYF.